The 6 T cell receptor beta chains below were found in one sample sequenced in a study of T cell clonality in common variable immunodeficiency. These receptors lack a known antigen. Sequencing used immunoSEQ multiplex PCR; TCRdb keeps in-frame clones, though not all of them. The record shows tens of thousands of clones for this sample, with no singletons present. Study-level results: Fewer deletions and N-nucleotide insertions were reportedly seen in common variable immunodeficiency TCR beta sequences.

Sequencing input: peripheral blood mononuclear cells. Receptor source: a human donor with common variable immunodeficiency.

In the case of this clone: The read gets to within 3 residues of the CDR3 end, and the germline J gene fills in the rest. The chain couples TRBV18 to TRBJ1-2; 7 bases map to TRBD1. J gave up 1 base and V 4 bases, and 9 bases lay outside the gene matches. The CDR3 totals 16 residues. Germline CDR1 is KGHSH and CDR2 is LQKENI. The CDR3 DNA, read in part, is TGTGCCAGCTCACTCGGAACAGGGGAGGTTAACTATGGC. Translation gives CASSLGTGEVNYG. The complete CDR3 reads CASSLGTGEVNYGYTF.

At least ten counts were recorded for this clone. Incomplete CDR3 DNA: TGTGCCAGCTCTCAAACAGGGCGAGAGTCACCC. This sequence encodes CASSQTGRESP. The CDR3, in full, reads CASSQTGRESPLHF. The chain uses TRBV18 and TRBJ1-6, with D possibly being TRBD1 (6 bases). With the read ending 3 residues before the CDR3 end, the germline J gene is used to fill in that end. V dropped 6 bases and J dropped 10 bases, with 16 bases sitting between them. The germline V gene has CDR1 KGHSH and CDR2 LQKENI. The CDR3 length is 14 residues.

A remark on this clone: The read ends 3 residues shy of where the CDR3 ends; the end is completed using the germline J gene. This chain connects TRBV19 to TRBJ2-2; 7 bases are a match to TRBD1. Trimming at V came to 3 bases and at J to 5 bases, leaving 6 bases not matched to a gene. The CDR3 contains 15 residues. Per germline, CDR1 LNHDA and CDR2 SQIVND (reference sequence). CDR3 residues: CASSMDRQGTGELFF. Partial CDR3 DNA: TGTGCCAGTAGTATGGACAGGCAGGGAACCGGGGAG.

The sample holds many counts of this clone. The missing CDR3 end, 3 residues past where the read stops, is filled in from the germline J gene. The chain links TRBV19 to TRBJ2-1; D remains unclear. Deletions cut 0 bases from V and 7 bases from J, with 7 bases between. Per the germline V gene, CDR1 is LNHDA and CDR2 is SQIVND (reference sequence). The CDR3 runs 13 residues. The CDR3 DNA, read in part, is TGTGCCAGTAGTATAGATAAAGGGAATGAG. It translates to CASSIDKGNE. The complete CDR3 reads CASSIDKGNEQFF.

This clone was observed a few times. The observed sequence ends 3 residues before the CDR3 terminus, with the missing tail filled in from the germline J gene. The V and J genes are TRBV7-6 and TRBJ2-3, with 15 bases identical to TRBD2. V shed 4 bases, J shed 5 bases, and the junction held 7 bases outside the gene matches. This CDR3 has 17 amino acids. Germline loops: CDR1 SGHVS, CDR2 FNYEAQ. The sequenced CDR3 bases are TGTGCCAGCAGCTCAGGACTAGCGGGGGGGGGTGTAGATACG. Translated, it gives CASSSGLAGGGVDT. The full CDR3 protein reads CASSSGLAGGGVDTQYF.

This clone was seen many times. The read comes to an end 3 residues before the CDR3 does, leaving the germline J gene to fill in the end. The rearrangement uses TRBV20-1 and TRBJ1-2; 12 positions agree with TRBD1. The CDR3 spans 16 residues. The V segment lost 4 bases and the J segment 6 bases; nucleotides outside the gene matches: 12. Per germline, CDR1 DFQATT and CDR2 SNEGSKA (reference sequence). CDR3 loop: CSAMKGGTGGRDGYTF. CDR3 bases read: TGCAGTGCTATGAAGGGGGGGACAGGGGGCAGGGATGGC.